A selection of T cell receptor beta chains follows, all from one sample in a study of a mutant IDH1 vaccine in newly diagnosed glioma. Profiling relied on immunoSEQ multiplex PCR, and the TCRdb table lists in-frame clones only, not all of them. The sample comprises about 65,000 clones, 70% to 90% of which are singletons, and about 4.1% rests with the top ten. These receptors have no known antigen. The sequenced sample was PBMCs, obtained from a glioma patient whose treatment included an IDH1 peptide vaccine. The receptors were sampled from a man aged 25 to 40 with glioma. Each CDR3 is given with its conserved first and last residue. D genes are given only for firm matches. Part of the rows lack a size; the others show once, few, many or a class for expanded clones.

-	TRBJ2-7	-	TRBV5-5	CASSPDTPYEQYF	TGTGCCAGCAGTCCCGACACTCCCTACGAGCAGTACTTC
-	TRBJ2-3	-	TRBV2	CASRPSDTQYF	TGTGCCAGCAGGCCTTCAGATACGCAGTATTTT
-	TRBJ2-1	-	TRBV5-6	CASSFRAASSYNEQFF	TGTGCCAGCAGCTTTCGGGCGGCTAGCTCCTACAATGAGCAGTTCTTC
-	TRBJ1-2	-	TRBV5-1	CASSLEDSNYGYTF	TGCGCCAGCAGCTTGGAAGACAGTAACTATGGCTACACCTTC
TRBD2	TRBJ2-7	-	TRBV5-4	CASSSWTSGGAFAEQYF	TGTGCCAGCAGCTCGTGGACTAGCGGGGGGGCGTTTGCCGAGCAGTACTTC
-	TRBJ1-4	few	TRBV10-3	CAISKDNLGEKLFF	TGTGCCATCAGTAAAGATAACTTGGGTGAAAAACTGTTTTTT
-	TRBJ1-2	-	TRBV29-1	CSSQGAYGYTF	TGCAGCTCTCAAGGCGCCTATGGCTACACCTTC
TRBD1	TRBJ1-2	-	TRBV12-5	CASGTGTGGTHGYTF	TGTGCTAGTGGGACCGGGACAGGGGGTACCCATGGCTACACCTTC
TRBD2	TRBJ2-7	-	TRBV30	CAWTSGGPYEQYF	TGTGCCTGGACTAGCGGGGGACCCTACGAGCAGTACTTC
-	TRBJ2-7	-	TRBV2	CASSLNRNYEQYF	TGTGCCAGCAGTCTGAACAGAAACTACGAGCAGTACTTC
-	TRBJ1-2	once	TRBV6-1	CASSVTGGDYGYTF	TGTGCCAGCAGTGTTACAGGTGGGGACTATGGCTACACCTTC
-	TRBJ1-2	few	TRBV2	CATGKDYGYTF	TGTGCCACCGGTAAGGACTATGGCTACACCTTC